The clone carrying this TCR beta chain was seen more than once but under ten times. The antigen is not known. With template switching, a universal primer site was added, and the cDNA carried unique molecular identifiers. TCRdb ran MiXCR on the 5' RACE reads and lists one entry per CDR3 protein. The sample shows some 790,000 distinct CDR3 sequences, around a sixth of them seen only once. Germline CDR1 SGHTA, CDR2 FQGNSA. V was trimmed by 5 bases and J by 8 bases, leaving 16 bases between them. The CDR3 loop spans 14 amino acids. This sample was included in a study of identical twins. Overall study results and limits: Twin-shared out-of-frame alpha sequences showed excess low generation probability.

The same specimen was also included in a second study, on T cells expressing NK-cell markers. As that study records: The study found these clonotypes also leading the CD3+CD56-NKG2C+ fraction in several donors.

V usage is TRBV7-2 and J usage is TRBJ2-1; no firm D call. The TCR was taken from a woman younger than 30 in good health. The specimen was PBMCs. Here the CDR3 DNA reads TGTGCCAGCAGCCCTTATCTCCAGAGCGATGAGCAGTTCTTC. This codes for CASSPYLQSDEQFF.